Each of the 15 T cell receptor beta chains below was sequenced from the same sample in a study of OX40 agonist ivuxolimab in advanced cancers. TCRdb's table, derived via immunoSEQ multiplex PCR, lists solely in-frame clones and lacks some. The top ten hold 15% to 20% of the sample, which has about 61,000 clones, about 88% seen once. Sequenced material: CD4+ or CD8+ T cells sorted from blood, taken in a trial of the OX40 agonist ivuxolimab. Receptors originate from an adult with an advanced solid tumor such as melanoma, head and neck, liver or kidney cancer.

CDR3 sequence: CASSFASYNQPQHF. The CDR3 DNA reads as TGTGCCAGCAGTTTTGCCAGCTACAATCAGCCCCAGCATTTT. This chain links TRBV27 with TRBJ1-5, with D hard to call. The V and J ends lost 3 bases and 3 bases respectively, with 9 bases between them. This CDR3 region has 14 residues. The germline gives CDR1 MNHEY, CDR2 SMNVEV (reference sequence).

V and J are TRBV28 and TRBJ2-3; 10 nucleotides match TRBD1. V was clipped by 7 bases and J by 6 bases; unmatched bases: 7. Germline V gene lookup returns CDR1 MDHEN and CDR2 SYDVKM. The CDR3 is 14 amino acids. Here the CDR3 DNA reads TGTGCCAGCACGGCGGGACAGGGGATGGATACGCAGTATTTT. Its protein is CASTAGQGMDTQYF.

This clone was recorded once. The CDR3 nucleotides read TGTGCCAGTAGTATAGGGACACCGTATAGCAATCAGCCCCAGCATTTT. This codes for CASSIGTPYSNQPQHF. This chain links TRBV19 with TRBJ1-5, with TRBD1 as a possible D gene (5 bases). The CDR3 loop spans 16 amino acids. V shed 1 base and J shed 0 bases, with 10 bases lying between them. Germline V CDR1 and CDR2: LNHDA, SQIVND (reference sequence).

The rearrangement uses TRBV9 and TRBJ2-2; no clear D. This CDR3 is built from 13 residues. V was cut by 0 bases and J by 1 base, with 1 base left in between. CDR1 is SGDLS and CDR2 is YYNGEE in the germline V gene. In nucleotides, the CDR3 is TGTGCCAGCAGCGTAGGGAACACCGGGGAGCTGTTTTTT. This gives the protein CASSVGNTGELFF.

This rearrangement joins TRBV11-2 to TRBJ2-3, with D maybe TRBD2 (6 bases). The germline gives CDR1 SGHAT, CDR2 FQNNGV. Trimming stripped 2 bases from V and 3 bases from J, with 15 bases between. The CDR3 sequence is 16 residues long. The CDR3 bases are TGTGCCAGCAGCTTACCCCAAGGGACTCTGACAGATACGCAGTATTTT. It yields the protein CASSLPQGTLTDTQYF.

V and J are TRBV19 and TRBJ2-6, with D possibly being TRBD1 (5 bases). Germline V gives CDR1 LNHDA, CDR2 SQIVND (reference sequence). This CDR3 comprises 18 residues. The germline V and J ends were trimmed by 5 bases and 0 bases, with 17 bases remaining between them. The CDR3 DNA reads TGTGCCAGTAGTTATAAGTACAGGACCTCCTCTGGGGCCAACGTCCTGACTTTC. It codes for CASSYKYRTSSGANVLTF.

This sequence joins TRBV7-8 and TRBJ2-7, with 9 positions matching TRBD2. CDR3 length: 18 amino acids. Germline lookup yields CDR1 SGHVS and CDR2 FQNEAQ. J lost 5 bases, V lost 0 bases, and 14 bases had no gene match. The CDR3 is CASSLAVLAGEGGHEQYF. In DNA form, the CDR3 reads TGTGCCAGCAGCTTAGCCGTGTTAGCGGGAGAAGGTGGCCACGAGCAGTACTTC.

This chain uses TRBV7-9 with TRBJ2-3, with 9 bases matching TRBD1. J gave up 1 base and V 5 bases, and 7 bases lay outside the gene matches. CDR1 SEHNR and CDR2 FQNEAQ come from the germline V gene (reference sequence). This CDR3 region has 16 residues. The CDR3 nucleotides read TGTGCCAGCAGCACCCGCCGGACAGGGGGCACAGATACGCAGTATTTT. As protein: CASSTRRTGGTDTQYF.

This chain connects TRBV20-1 to TRBJ2-2; possible D gene TRBD2, 5 bases. The V gene's germline CDR1 is DFQATT and CDR2 SNEGSKA (reference sequence). The CDR3 is 11 residues long. Trimming shortened V by 3 bases and J by 7 bases, and 6 bases separated the two germline ends. The CDR3 spells CSAREVGELFF. The DNA for the CDR3 is TGCAGTGCTAGGGAGGTCGGGGAGCTGTTTTTT.

This clone occurred a few times. This rearrangement joins TRBV7-2 to TRBJ2-7; D may be TRBD2 (6 bases). The CDR3 spans 11 residues. The V and J ends lost 5 bases and 5 bases respectively, with 7 bases between them. Germline V gene sequence: CDR1 SGHTA, CDR2 FQGNSA. CDR3 coding DNA: TGTGCCAGCAGCACTAGCCACGAGCAGTACTTC. This gives the protein CASSTSHEQYF.

This clone has only one observation. This sequence joins TRBV7-6 and TRBJ2-7; 12 bases are a match to TRBD1. The V and J ends lost 4 bases and 5 bases, in that order; junction bases with no gene match: 12. The CDR3 extends over 17 amino acids. Germline-derived CDR1 and CDR2 are SGHVS and FNYEAQ. As DNA, the CDR3 is TGTGCCAGCAGCTCCATTCCCGGGACAGGGGGCGTCGACGAGCAGTACTTC. Amino acid sequence: CASSSIPGTGGVDEQYF.

Turning to this clone: Other DNA sequences of this sample code for an identical CDR3. The J gene is TRBJ1-5, the V gene TRBV28; no clear D. The CDR3 is made up of 15 amino acids. V lost 3 bases to trimming and J lost 0 bases, with 9 bases between them. Germline CDR1 is MDHEN and CDR2 is SYDVKM. The CDR3 DNA follows: TGTGCCAGCAGTTTGCTCCTAAATAGCAATCAGCCCCAGCATTTT. It is translated as CASSLLLNSNQPQHF. The full variable domain, in which reference TRBV28 and TRBJ1-5 provide the parts outside the CDR3, is DVKVTQSSRYLVKRTGEKVFLECVQDMDHENMFWYRQDPGLGLRLIYFSYDVKMKEKGDIPEGYSVSREKKERFSLILESASTNQTSMYLCASSLLLNSNQPQHFGDGTRLSIL.

This clone occurred once. Distinct nucleotide sequences in the sample also encode this CDR3. This chain joins TRBV18 and TRBJ2-3, with 8 bases that match TRBD2. The germline V gene has CDR1 KGHSH and CDR2 LQKENI. Unmatched junction bases numbered 5, after V lost 0 bases and J lost 3 bases. This CDR3 comprises 16 residues. This CDR3 reads CASSPPEAGVTDTQYF. CDR3 nucleotides: TGTGCCAGCTCACCACCAGAAGCGGGAGTGACAGATACGCAGTATTTT.

The chain carries TRBV28 and TRBJ2-3, with TRBD2 identical over 14 bases. The CDR3 is made up of 17 amino acids. Trimming removed 4 bases from V and 4 bases from J; junction bases left unmatched: 7. Germline CDR1 and CDR2: MDHEN and SYDVKM. CDR3 DNA sequence: TGTGCCAGCAGTTCGGGACTAGCGGGAGTTGGAGCAGATACGCAGTATTTT. It translates to CASSSGLAGVGADTQYF.

V is TRBV7-9 and J is TRBJ2-1; the D is unclear. The CDR3 is 12 residues long. Trimming removed 1 base from V and 9 bases from J, with 7 bases in between. Germline CDR1 SEHNR, CDR2 FQNEAQ (reference sequence). In nucleotides, the CDR3 is TGTGCCAGCAGCTTAGTATTCGGTGAGCAGTTCTTC. Its protein is CASSLVFGEQFF.